This TCR beta chain was documented in a study of blood T cell repertoires in COVID-19. Across the whole study: From the United States, Italy and Spain came samples of acute and convalescent COVID-19. T cells, B-cell-depleted T cells, or PBMCs supplied cDNA or gDNA.

In the authors' workflow: Amplification from reference gene primers served as the basis for estimated nucleated cell counts. Generated by immunoSEQ multiplex PCR, the TCRdb table keeps only in-frame clones and is missing some. D and trimming come from the DNA, and the V and J calls and clone size come from that table. The sample lists about 280,000 clones, around 90% occurring once. The CDR3 has 15 amino acids. Germline values: CDR1 LGHNA, CDR2 YSLEER. Trimming took off 4 bases at V and 0 bases at J, with 12 bases between the two ends. The V and J genes are TRBV4-3 and TRBJ1-1; D is uncertain. This receptor was obtained from a man aged 18 to 30 with active or convalescent COVID-19. The sequenced sample consisted of peripheral blood. The CDR3 DNA follows: TGCGCCAGCAGCCCCGCGGAGGGAATGAACACTGAAGCTTTCTTT. Residues: CASSPAEGMNTEAFF.